One and the same sample provided the 27 T cell receptor beta chains below, sequenced in a study of T-cell memory formation after mild COVID-19. TCRdb used MiXCR to reprocess the 5' RACE reads, holding one entry per CDR3 protein. The table includes around 250,000 distinct CDR3 sequences, around a tenth detected once. Sequenced material: PBMCs or a T cell subset sorted from them (not recorded which). These TCRs come from a man between 18 and 29 years old who had mild COVID-19 (a few samples of this study predate the infection). Cell type and time point are not known.

Notes on this clonotype: One end of the junction varies from germline; a read error may be responsible. The chain combines TRBV4-3 with TRBJ1-2, with 9 nucleotides matching TRBD1. The length of the CDR3 is 15 residues. Germline V CDR1 and CDR2: LGHNA, YSLEER. DNA of the CDR3: TGCGCCAGCAGCCAAGATCGGGACAGGGCCTATGGCGACACCTTC. Protein sequence: CASSQDRDRAYGDTF.

This clonotype was counted only a few times. This sequence joins TRBV9 and TRBJ2-1, with 9 nucleotides matching TRBD2. The germline V gene has CDR1 SGDLS and CDR2 YYNGEE. The V and J ends lost 0 bases and 5 bases, in that order; junction bases with no gene match: 3. The CDR3 has 15 amino acids. The CDR3 coding sequence is TGTGCCAGCAGCGTAGGGACTAGCGTTAACAATGAGCAGTTCTTC. It specifies CASSVGTSVNNEQFF.

This clonotype occurred a few times. The V and J genes are TRBV7-9 and TRBJ2-1, with D tentatively TRBD2 (6 bases). Germline V gene sequence: CDR1 SEHNR, CDR2 FQNEAQ (reference sequence). V lost 8 bases, J lost 9 bases, and 17 bases lay in between. The CDR3 totals 13 residues. CDR3 DNA sequence: TGTGCCAGCCGCCCGGTTCGGAGGGGTGAGCAGTTCTTC. Translation gives CASRPVRRGEQFF. Full variable domain (remainder filled in from reference TRBV7-9 and TRBJ2-1): DTGVSQNPRHKITKRGQNVTFRCDPISEHNRLYWYRQTLGQGPEFLTYFQNEAQLEKSRLLSDRFSAERPKGSFSTLEIQRTEQGDSAMYLCASRPVRRGEQFFGPGTRLTVL.

This clonotype showed up just a few times. The gene calls are TRBV6-6 and TRBJ1-1; 10 bases map to TRBD1. Losses at the gene ends were 6 bases for V and 0 bases for J; bases not matched to a gene: 10. The CDR3 spans 17 residues. Germline loops: CDR1 MNHNY, CDR2 SVGAGI (reference sequence). The CDR3 region is CASRDLGQGVMNTEAFF. The CDR3 region has the DNA TGTGCCAGCAGAGATCTAGGACAGGGGGTGATGAACACTGAAGCTTTCTTT.

The chain combines TRBV4-3 with TRBJ1-6, with D uncertain. Trimming took off 0 bases at V and 9 bases at J, with 9 bases between the two ends. The CDR3 spans 14 residues. Germline V gene data show CDR1 as LGHNA and CDR2 as YSLEER. CDR3: CASSQESGTSPLHF. In nucleotides, the CDR3 is TGCGCCAGCAGCCAAGAGTCGGGAACTTCACCCCTCCACTTT.

The sample holds a few counts of this clonotype. The V and J genes are TRBV24-1 and TRBJ1-1; D gene uncertain. The V end was cut by 5 bases, the J end by 2 bases, with 5 bases between. The germline CDR1 and CDR2 sequences are KGHDR and SFDVKD. This CDR3 comprises 12 residues. The CDR3 DNA follows: TGTGCCACCAGTGGTCTAAACACTGAAGCTTTCTTT. Amino acid sequence: CATSGLNTEAFF.

Many counts were recorded for this clonotype. V is TRBV7-9 and J is TRBJ2-5, with D unclear. The V gene lost 5 bases and the J gene lost 7 bases, with 11 bases spanning the gap. CDR1 is SEHNR and CDR2 is FQNEAQ in the germline V gene (reference sequence). The CDR3 spans 12 residues. The CDR3 sequence: CASSPNLRTQYF. CDR3 nucleotides: TGTGCCAGCAGCCCTAACCTGCGGACCCAGTACTTC.

The chain is built from TRBV6-5 and TRBJ1-2, with D possibly being TRBD1 (5 bases). The CDR3 loop spans 13 amino acids. The V end lost 4 bases, the J end lost 8 bases, and 14 bases lay between the germline ends. The germline V gene has CDR1 MNHEY and CDR2 SVGAGI. The CDR3 DNA is TGTGCCAGCAGTTCCATTCGCAGGGACGGCTACACCTTC. Translating gives CASSSIRRDGYTF.

The J gene is TRBJ2-5, the V gene TRBV27; unclear D gene. The germline V gene has CDR1 MNHEY and CDR2 SMNVEV (reference sequence). V lost 6 bases and J lost 5, with 22 bases in between. This CDR3 spans 16 amino acids. CDR3 residues: CASRRLTPERRETQYF. The CDR3 DNA is TGTGCCAGCAGAAGGTTGACCCCAGAAAGGCGGGAGACCCAGTACTTC.

This clonotype has just a few counts. The chain couples TRBV20-1 to TRBJ2-6; no firm D call. The CDR3 spans 14 residues. Germline assignment: CDR1 DFQATT and CDR2 SNEGSKA (reference sequence). Between the trimmed V and J ends, which lost 3 bases and 2 bases, there was a span of 8 bases. Here the CDR3 reads CSARENTGANVLTF. The DNA for the CDR3 is TGCAGTGCTAGGGAAAATACTGGGGCCAACGTCCTGACTTTC.

The chain carries TRBV19 and TRBJ2-3; the match to TRBD2 covers 8 bases. This CDR3 has 13 residues. The germline CDR1 and CDR2 sequences are LNHDA and SQIVND (reference sequence). V lost 6 bases to trimming and J lost 7 bases; unmatched junction nucleotides: 6. The CDR3 reads CASSRSGDNTQYF. The CDR3 DNA follows: TGTGCCAGTAGCCGTAGCGGGGACAATACGCAGTATTTT.

This clonotype was recorded many times. This chain uses TRBV6-2 or TRBV6-3 with TRBJ2-1, with D maybe TRBD2 (6 bases). CDR1 and CDR2 from the germline V gene are MNHEY and SVGEGT. The V end lost 6 bases, the J end lost 3 bases, and 9 bases lay between the germline ends. This CDR3 has 13 residues. The CDR3 region is CASSPGGYNEQFF. For the CDR3, the DNA is TGTGCCAGCAGCCCCGGGGGCTACAATGAGCAGTTCTTC.

The V call is TRBV18, the J call TRBJ1-1; D gene uncertain. Germline-derived CDR1 and CDR2 are KGHSH and LQKENI. The CDR3 has 15 amino acids. The V and J ends lost 6 bases and 6 bases respectively, with 20 bases between them. CDR3 nucleotide sequence: TGTGCCAGCTCCCAAGGGCTGCCCGAAATGTCTGAAGCTTTCTTT. Encoded protein: CASSQGLPEMSEAFF.

This clonotype was found many times. The chain carries TRBV4-1 and TRBJ1-4; D remains unclear. The CDR3 totals 15 residues. Trimming took off 1 base at V and 8 bases at J, with 14 bases between the two ends. CDR1 is MGHRA, CDR2 YSYEKL, per germline. This CDR3 reads CASSQAQQMYEKLFF. The CDR3 DNA follows: TGCGCCAGCAGCCAAGCGCAACAGATGTACGAAAAACTGTTTTTT.

CDR3 sequence (DNA): TGTGCCAGCAGTCAAGGGACTAGCGGCAATGAGCAGTTCTTC. Translation gives CASSQGTSGNEQFF. The J gene is TRBJ2-1, the V gene TRBV12-3 or TRBV12-4; 11 nucleotides match TRBD2. The CDR3 runs to 14 residues. J lost 6 bases, V lost 5 bases, and 3 bases had no gene match.

In this sample, this clonotype turned up a few times. This chain joins TRBV30 and TRBJ1-4; a weak D match, TRBD1 (5 bases). The V gene's germline CDR1 is GTSNPN and CDR2 SVGIG (reference sequence). The CDR3 length is 13 residues. With 4 bases removed from V and 6 bases from J, the gap between germline ends came to 12 bases. The chain's CDR3 is CAWNRDAHEKLFF. The CDR3 nucleotides are TGTGCCTGGAATCGGGACGCCCATGAAAAACTGTTTTTT.

The chain uses TRBV5-1 and TRBJ2-3, with 8 bases aligning to TRBD1. The germline CDR1 and CDR2 sequences are SGHRS and YFSETQ. The J segment lost 2 bases and the V segment lost 7 bases, leaving 12 bases of the junction unmatched. The length of the CDR3 is 16 residues. CDR3 region: CASQIQGASYTDTQYF. CDR3 coding DNA: TGCGCCAGCCAGATCCAGGGGGCCTCATACACAGATACGCAGTATTTT. Supplemented by reference TRBV5-1 and TRBJ2-3, the full variable domain reads KAGVTQTPRYLIKTRGQQVTLSCSPISGHRSVSWYQQTPGQGLQFLFEYFSETQRNKGNFPGRFSGRQFSNSRSEMNVSTLELGDSALYLCASQIQGASYTDTQYFGPGTRLTVL.

The CDR3 here is CASSFTGNQPQHF. The CDR3, as DNA: TGTGCCAGCAGCTTCACAGGGAATCAGCCCCAGCATTTT. The V and J genes are TRBV5-5 and TRBJ1-5; a weak D match, TRBD1 (6 bases). The CDR3 runs to 13 residues. V lost 2 bases, J lost 4 bases, and 7 bases lay in between. Germline CDR1 SGHKS, CDR2 YYEKEE (reference sequence).

This clonotype has a handful of counts. The CDR3 DNA reads as TGTGCCAGCTCACCACCTTCACAGTCGAGGGGATCAGCTTTCTTT. The encoded protein is CASSPPSQSRGSAFF. The chain employs TRBV18 and TRBJ1-1; a possible D gene is TRBD1 (5 bases). The germline gives CDR1 KGHSH, CDR2 LQKENI. CDR3 size: 15 residues. Trimming shortened V by 0 bases and J by 10 bases, and 18 bases separated the two germline ends. The whole variable domain, filled in from reference TRBV18 and TRBJ1-1, reads NAGVMQNPRHLVRRRGQEARLRCSPMKGHSHVYWYRQLPEEGLKFMVYLQKENIIDESGMPKERFSAEFPKEGPSILRIQQVVRGDSAAYFCASSPPSQSRGSAFFGQGTRLTVV.

This clonotype was counted between two and nine times. V and J are TRBV4-3 and TRBJ1-2; D remains ambiguous. In germline, CDR1 is LGHNA, CDR2 YSLEER. V lost 1 base and J 2 bases, leaving 11 bases between the germline ends. This CDR3 has 15 residues. The CDR3 DNA reads as TGCGCCAGCAGCCAAGGTTTGGTTCCAAACTATGGCTACACCTTC. Its translation is CASSQGLVPNYGYTF.

A few counts support this clonotype. The chain combines TRBV7-9 with TRBJ2-5; 10 nucleotides line up with TRBD2. The CDR3 consists of 16 residues. Unmatched junction bases numbered 5, after V lost 4 bases and J lost 0 bases. The germline CDR1 and CDR2 sequences are SEHNR and FQNEAQ (reference sequence). CDR3 sequence: CASSSPSGGYQETQYF. DNA of the CDR3: TGTGCCAGCAGCTCTCCTAGCGGGGGATACCAAGAGACCCAGTACTTC.

This clonotype has only a few counts. The chain uses TRBV10-3 and TRBJ2-1; 10 bases agree with TRBD1. Unmatched junction bases numbered 8, after V lost 4 bases and J lost 8 bases. The CDR3 length is 15 residues. In germline, CDR1 is ENHRY, CDR2 SYGVKD. The CDR3 reads CAISGEGQGRDEQFF. The CDR3 bases are TGTGCCATCAGTGGGGAGGGACAGGGGCGCGATGAGCAGTTCTTC.

This clonotype was picked up many times. The genes are TRBV5-6 and TRBJ2-7; 9 positions match TRBD1. CDR1 is SGHDT and CDR2 is YYEEEE in the germline V gene. The CDR3 extends over 14 amino acids. V lost 3 bases, J lost 5 bases, and 6 bases stayed unmatched. The CDR3 loop reads CASSSGTGRNEQYV. CDR3 bases: TGTGCCAGCAGCTCCGGGACAGGGAGAAACGAGCAGTACGTC.

The chain couples TRBV7-9 to TRBJ2-7; TRBD1 agrees at 7 bases. Looked up from germline, CDR1 is SEHNR and CDR2 is FQNEAQ (reference sequence). V lost 6 bases and J lost 11; bases outside the gene matches: 13. The CDR3 covers 13 residues. In DNA, the CDR3 is TGTGCCAGCAGGGCCGGGACAGAGCCTTTGGAGTACTTC. Translation gives CASRAGTEPLEYF.

The sample holds a few counts of this clonotype. This sequence joins TRBV7-9 and TRBJ1-1, with D unclear. This CDR3 has 13 residues. Germline loops: CDR1 SEHNR, CDR2 FQNEAQ (reference sequence). Trimming took off 1 base at V and 8 bases at J, with 11 bases between the two ends. This CDR3 reads CASSLVNQEEAFF. The CDR3 nucleotides read TGTGCCAGCAGCTTAGTTAATCAGGAGGAAGCTTTCTTT.

In this sample, this clonotype turned up a few times. The rearrangement links TRBV4-1 to TRBJ1-3, with D hard to call. The CDR3 consists of 13 residues. The V end lost 1 base, the J end lost 7 bases, and 8 bases lay between the germline ends. Germline V CDR1 and CDR2: MGHRA, YSYEKL. The CDR3 DNA reads TGCGCCAGCAGCCAAGGGGGTCTCAACACCATATATTTT. Translating it yields CASSQGGLNTIYF.

In its sample, this clonotype was seen a few times. The chain uses TRBV7-9 and TRBJ1-6, with unresolved D. The CDR3 spans 15 residues. V dropped 5 bases and J dropped 8 bases, with 16 bases sitting between them. The germline V gene encodes CDR1 SEHNR and CDR2 FQNEAQ (reference sequence). In DNA, the CDR3 is TGTGCCAGCAGCCCTACGGGCCTTAAGGATTCACCCCTCCACTTT. Translation: CASSPTGLKDSPLHF.